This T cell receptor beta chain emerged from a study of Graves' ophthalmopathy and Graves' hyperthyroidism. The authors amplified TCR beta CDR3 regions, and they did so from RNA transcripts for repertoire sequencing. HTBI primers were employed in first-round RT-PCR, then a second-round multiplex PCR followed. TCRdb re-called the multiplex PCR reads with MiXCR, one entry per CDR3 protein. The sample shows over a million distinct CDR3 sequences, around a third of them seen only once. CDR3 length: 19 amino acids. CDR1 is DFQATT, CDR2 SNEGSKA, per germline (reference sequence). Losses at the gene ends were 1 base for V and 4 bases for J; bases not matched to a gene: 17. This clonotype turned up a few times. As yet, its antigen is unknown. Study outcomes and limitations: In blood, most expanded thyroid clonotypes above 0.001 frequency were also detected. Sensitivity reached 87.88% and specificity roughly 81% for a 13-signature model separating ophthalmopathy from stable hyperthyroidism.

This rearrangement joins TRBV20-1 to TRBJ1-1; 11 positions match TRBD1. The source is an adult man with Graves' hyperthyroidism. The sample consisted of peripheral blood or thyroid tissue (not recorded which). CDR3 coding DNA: TGCAGTGCTAGAGGCCCTCGGGGACAGGGGGTCTCGTCTGGCACTGAAGCTTTCTTT. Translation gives CSARGPRGQGVSSGTEAFF.